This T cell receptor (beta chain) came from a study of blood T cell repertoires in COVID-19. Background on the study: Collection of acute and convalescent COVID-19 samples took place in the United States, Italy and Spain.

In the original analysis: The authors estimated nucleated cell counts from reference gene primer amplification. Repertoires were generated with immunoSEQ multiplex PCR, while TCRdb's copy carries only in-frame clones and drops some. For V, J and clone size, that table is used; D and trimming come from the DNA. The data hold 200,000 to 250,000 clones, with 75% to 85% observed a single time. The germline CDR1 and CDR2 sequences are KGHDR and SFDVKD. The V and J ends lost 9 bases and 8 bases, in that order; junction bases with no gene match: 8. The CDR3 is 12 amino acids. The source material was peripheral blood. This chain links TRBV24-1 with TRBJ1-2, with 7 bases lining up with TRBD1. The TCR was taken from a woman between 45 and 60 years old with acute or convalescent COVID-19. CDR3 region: CATASTGSGYTF. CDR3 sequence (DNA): TGTGCCACCGCCTCGACAGGGTCGGGCTACACCTTC.